A selection of T cell receptor beta chains follows, all from one sample in a study of Siglec-9 on CD8 T cells in melanoma. Here immunoSEQ multiplex PCR was the method, and the copy in TCRdb shows in-frame clones only, minus some. The sample has about 36,000 clones; 80% to 85% are singletons. The sequenced sample consisted of Siglec-9- CD8+ T cells sorted from blood. Receptors were obtained from a human donor in good health. CDR3s leave out the opening cysteine and the closing phenylalanine or tryptophan. The order of the fields is CDR3 protein, J gene, clone size, V gene. Clone sizes are given selectively: once, few, many, or a class where the clone is expanded.

ATSRGPVSSYEQY | TRBJ2-7 | . | TRBV15
ASSPHGLAGPHEQF | TRBJ2-1 | once | TRBV4-2
ASSYQSGQGGYT | TRBJ1-2 | . | TRBV6-5
ASSKVGDPGEYQPQH | TRBJ1-5 | few | TRBV21-1
ASSLARSGDSTDTQY | TRBJ2-3 | . | TRBV7-6
ASRPLPNRTVAYEQY | TRBJ2-7 | . | TRBV7-9
ASSSGSLYEQY | TRBJ2-7 | once | TRBV5-4
ASSVAGTGAYEQY | TRBJ2-7 | . | TRBV9
ATRGSRLDEQY | . | . | TRBV6-5
AWSGGGSYEQY | TRBJ2-7 | . | TRBV30
ASSFGTGVFADTQY | TRBJ2-3 | . | TRBV27
ASSFGRGETEAF | TRBJ1-1 | . | TRBV28
AIRTYSGNTIY | TRBJ1-3 | . | TRBV10-3
ASSTGQGYEQY | TRBJ2-7 | . | TRBV2
ASSHYRGIGSGANVLT | TRBJ2-6 | once | TRBV18
ASSLGQGWTGELF | TRBJ2-2 | . | TRBV13
ASSSAYLAYEQY | TRBJ2-7 | . | TRBV27
ASSVLAGDADTQY | TRBJ2-3 | . | TRBV6-1
ASSLTGGFYEQY | TRBJ2-7 | . | TRBV5-5
ASSLAAFEQY | TRBJ2-7 | few | TRBV28
ASSLLRDRVAGELF | TRBJ2-2 | . | TRBV11-3
ASSPRTGPRTDTQY | TRBJ2-3 | . | TRBV7-3
ASSLAGGPSEQY | TRBJ2-7 | . | TRBV28
ASSFRGENSPLH | TRBJ1-6 | . | TRBV5-8
ASSITALEAF | TRBJ1-1 | few | TRBV19
ASSVDRLPDTQY | TRBJ2-3 | few | TRBV7-6
ASSFTTGGAREALTDTQY | TRBJ2-3 | . | TRBV7-6
ASSYPGETQY | TRBJ2-5 | . | TRBV6-5
ASSYKGGHLGYT | TRBJ1-2 | . | TRBV6-5
ASSVDRVTEAF | TRBJ1-1 | few | TRBV9
ASSLTDNSPLH | TRBJ1-6 | . | TRBV7-2
ARSGAPGSYNEQF | TRBJ2-1 | . | TRBV5-4
ASSPVGGRPSGNTIY | TRBJ1-3 | . | TRBV7-9
ASSFTGANTEAF | TRBJ1-1 | . | TRBV27
ASGSEAGASLAKNIQY | TRBJ2-4 | . | TRBV2
ASSQYPRQINQPQH | TRBJ1-5 | . | TRBV4-1
ASTQRRGNYEQY | TRBJ2-7 | once | TRBV6-4
ASSAGLAGGWEQY | TRBJ2-7 | . | TRBV6-1
AWNIPGARGYT | TRBJ1-2 | . | TRBV30
ASSPRGQRKTQY | TRBJ2-5 | . | TRBV9
ASSIPQVSGNTIY | TRBJ1-3 | . | TRBV19
ASIPGGEANYGYT | TRBJ1-2 | . | TRBV6-1
ASSLAGDTYNEQF | TRBJ2-1 | once | TRBV27
ASSLVTSGRAGETQY | TRBJ2-5 | . | TRBV11-2
ASSPLPGQEAF | TRBJ1-1 | . | TRBV18
ASSTRQEETQY | TRBJ2-5 | . | TRBV5-6
ASQLTASYRDTQY | TRBJ2-3 | . | TRBV7-6
ASSPRQGGSGANVLT | TRBJ2-6 | . | TRBV18
SARGGGAEAF | TRBJ1-1 | . | TRBV29-1
ASSRDTNSYEQY | TRBJ2-7 | . | TRBV18
ASSLGSGDEAF | TRBJ1-1 | few | TRBV7-9
ASSMTEENTEAF | TRBJ1-1 | few | TRBV14
ASSDRGSYEQY | TRBJ2-7 | . | TRBV10-2
ASSEGLPYGYT | TRBJ1-2 | few | TRBV2
ASRTIFDQDGHTDTQY | TRBJ2-3 | few | TRBV28
ASGFTNHEQF | TRBJ2-1 | . | TRBV12-5
ASSLGGIAYEQY | TRBJ2-7 | . | TRBV27